These 29 T cell receptor beta chains were sequenced from one sample in a study of OX40 agonist ivuxolimab in advanced cancers. Sequenced by immunoSEQ multiplex PCR; TCRdb stores in-frame clones only, minus some. The sample comprises some 70,000 clones, 75% to 90% of which are singletons, and nearly 8.5% rests with the top ten. Sequencing used CD4+ or CD8+ T cells sorted from blood, obtained in a trial of the OX40 agonist ivuxolimab. These receptors came from an adult with an advanced solid tumor such as melanoma, head and neck, liver or kidney cancer.

CDR3 bases: TGCAGTGCTAGGAGTAATGAGCAGTTCTTC. Its protein is CSARSNEQFF. The chain carries TRBV20-1 and TRBJ2-1; no clear D. The V gene lost 3 bases and the J gene lost 7 bases, with 4 bases spanning the gap. The CDR3 totals 10 residues. CDR1 and CDR2 (germline): DFQATT, SNEGSKA (reference sequence).

The chain has TRBV28 and TRBJ1-5, with D maybe TRBD1 (5 bases). The CDR3 extends over 15 amino acids. Germline CDR1 MDHEN, CDR2 SYDVKM. V was clipped by 6 bases and J by 2 bases, with 14 bases between them. The DNA for the CDR3 is TGTGCCAGCAGCCCACCGGCGGGGGGCAATCAGCCCCAGCATTTT. Translating it yields CASSPPAGGNQPQHF.

The chain combines TRBV9 with TRBJ1-1; 7 bases fit TRBD1. The junction had 10 bases not matched to a gene; V was cut back by 4 bases and J by 4 bases. Germline CDR1 reads SGDLS; CDR2 reads YYNGEE. This CDR3 contains 15 residues. The CDR3 bases are TGTGCCAGCAGCTCCTCCGGGACAGCGGCCACTGAAGCTTTCTTT. Protein: CASSSSGTAATEAFF. Full variable domain (remainder filled in from reference TRBV9 and TRBJ1-1): DSGVTQTPKHLITATGQRVTLRCSPRSGDLSVYWYQQSLDQGLQFLIQYYNGEERAKGNILERFSAQQFPDLHSELNLSSLELGDSALYFCASSSSGTAATEAFFGQGTRLTVV.

This rearrangement joins TRBV6-5 to TRBJ1-5; D gene unclear. Between the trimmed V and J ends, which lost 2 bases and 4 bases, there was a span of 6 bases. The germline V gene encodes CDR1 MNHEY and CDR2 SVGAGI. The CDR3 has 13 residues. The CDR3 here is CASSYGQNQPQHF. In nucleotides, the CDR3 is TGTGCCAGCAGTTACGGGCAAAATCAGCCCCAGCATTTT.

The V and J genes are TRBV6-5 and TRBJ2-7; 10 positions match TRBD1. This CDR3 has 14 residues. Per germline, CDR1 MNHEY and CDR2 SVGAGI. J was trimmed by 6 bases and V by 6 bases; bases with no gene match: 8. The CDR3 protein is CASSRSRDRGEQYF. The CDR3 nucleotides are TGTGCCAGCAGCCGGTCCCGGGACAGGGGCGAGCAGTACTTC.

This rearrangement joins TRBV4-2 to TRBJ2-2; 8 positions agree with TRBD2. V was pared by 4 bases and J by 7 bases, with 8 bases of the junction left unmatched. CDR3 length equals 15 residues. CDR1 LGHNA and CDR2 YNFKEQ come from the germline V gene. CDR3 sequence (DNA): TGTGCCAGCAGCCCCTATAGCGGGGAAGTCGGGGAGCTGTTTTTT. It yields the protein CASSPYSGEVGELFF.

The V and J genes are TRBV11-3 and TRBJ1-6; 7 bases fit TRBD1. The CDR3 extends over 15 amino acids. With 1 base clipped from V and 9 bases from J, the junction kept 6 bases outside the gene matches. Germline CDR1 SGHNT, CDR2 YENEEA. CDR3 amino acids: CASSLARDRFSPLHF. In DNA form, the CDR3 reads TGTGCCAGCAGCTTAGCCCGGGACAGATTTTCACCCCTCCACTTT.

This clone has just one count. The chain uses TRBV11-2 and TRBJ1-2; D is unresolved. V gave up 5 bases and J gave up 8 bases, with 21 bases separating them. From germline, CDR1 is SGHAT and CDR2 FQNNGV. This CDR3 has 15 amino acids. Here the CDR3 DNA reads TGTGCCAGCAGCCCCTTGGACCTTACCGGGCGAGGCTACACCTTC. This gives the protein CASSPLDLTGRGYTF.

The chain is built from TRBV7-3 and TRBJ2-4, with 7 bases that match TRBD1. V gave up 1 base and J gave up 6 bases; unmatched junction bases: 3. Germline V gives CDR1 SGHTA, CDR2 FQGTGA. The CDR3 length is 14 residues. CDR3 sequence: CASSLSSGGNIQYF. CDR3 DNA: TGTGCCAGCAGCTTAAGTTCAGGGGGAAACATTCAGTACTTC.

The V gene is TRBV18, the J gene TRBJ1-6, with D possibly TRBD1 on 5 matching bases. Germline lookup yields CDR1 KGHSH and CDR2 LQKENI. Trimming stripped 3 bases from V and 0 bases from J, with 9 bases between. This CDR3 has 16 amino acids. The CDR3 here is CASSPPGSSYNSPLHF. The CDR3 DNA sequence: TGTGCCAGCTCACCCCCAGGGAGCTCCTATAATTCACCCCTCCACTTT.

The V and J genes are TRBV4-2 and TRBJ1-5; no clear D gene. The CDR3 loop spans 15 amino acids. Germline CDR1 is LGHNA and CDR2 is YNFKEQ. Between the trimmed V and J ends, which lost 0 bases and 7 bases, there was a span of 13 bases. The CDR3 region is CASSQDPSSGQPQHF. The CDR3 coding sequence is TGTGCCAGCAGCCAAGACCCGAGTTCGGGGCAGCCCCAGCATTTT.

This rearrangement joins TRBV29-1 to TRBJ2-7; unclear D gene. The germline gives CDR1 SQVTM, CDR2 ANQGSEA. V lost 7 bases and J lost 5, with 9 bases in between. The CDR3 spans 10 residues. DNA of the CDR3: TGCAGCGCCCGGGTGGACGAGCAGTACTTC. Translating it yields CSARVDEQYF.

The gene calls are TRBV28 and TRBJ1-4; D gene unclear. V lost 2 bases and J lost 5, with 15 bases in between. The CDR3 totals 16 residues. Germline CDR1 is MDHEN and CDR2 is SYDVKM. CDR3 nucleotide sequence: TGTGCCAGCAGTTTAAGTCGCGGTCAGGTCAATGAAAAACTGTTTTTT. It codes for CASSLSRGQVNEKLFF.

The J gene is TRBJ1-1, the V gene TRBV30; no reliable D call. The length of the CDR3 is 11 residues. V shed 3 bases and J shed 8 bases, with 10 bases lying between them. The germline V gene has CDR1 GTSNPN and CDR2 SVGIG (reference sequence). The CDR3 protein is CAWSPMGEAFF. CDR3 nucleotide sequence: TGTGCCTGGAGCCCTATGGGAGAAGCTTTCTTT. Filled out from reference TRBV30 and TRBJ1-1, the complete variable domain reads SQTIHQWPATLVQPVGSPLSLECTVEGTSNPNLYWYRQAAGRGLQLLFYSVGIGQISSEVPQNLSASRPQDRQFILSSKKLLLSDSGFYLCAWSPMGEAFFGQGTRLTVV.

This clone showed up just a few times. The chain combines TRBV19 with TRBJ1-6; tentatively, D is TRBD1 (5 bases). In germline, CDR1 is LNHDA, CDR2 SQIVND (reference sequence). The CDR3 sequence is 14 residues long. V dropped 0 bases and J dropped 8 bases, with 8 bases sitting between them. The CDR3 nucleotides are TGTGCCAGTAGTATAGAACCAGGGTATTCACCCCTCCACTTT. Its translation: CASSIEPGYSPLHF.

The chain combines TRBV7-2 with TRBJ1-2, with D uncertain. There are 14 residues in the CDR3. The V gene's germline CDR1 is SGHTA and CDR2 FQGNSA. Trimming took off 4 bases at V and 2 bases at J, with 11 bases between the two ends. CDR3 nucleotides: TGTGCCAGCAGCTCACGGACGGTGAACTATGGCTACACCTTC. This sequence encodes CASSSRTVNYGYTF. Supplemented by reference TRBV7-2 and TRBJ1-2, the full variable domain reads GAGVSQSPSNKVTEKGKDVELRCDPISGHTALYWYRQSLGQGLEFLIYFQGNSAPDKSGLPSDRFSAERTGGSVSTLTIQRTQQEDSAVYLCASSSRTVNYGYTFGSGTRLTVV.

The chain is built from TRBV29-1 and TRBJ2-7; 7 bases line up with TRBD1. The CDR3 loop spans 12 amino acids. The germline CDR1 and CDR2 sequences are SQVTM and ANQGSEA. V was clipped by 4 bases and J by 3 bases; unmatched bases: 3. Here the CDR3 DNA reads TGCAGCGTTGGTAGGGACAGCTACGAGCAGTACTTC. It translates to CSVGRDSYEQYF.

The chain carries TRBV7-9 and TRBJ1-6; D gene ambiguous. Germline lookup yields CDR1 SEHNR and CDR2 FQNEAQ (reference sequence). The V and J ends lost 5 bases and 8 bases respectively, with 16 bases between them. This CDR3 comprises 15 residues. The CDR3 DNA sequence: TGTGCCAGCAGCCCCAGACCGGGCTCCGATTCACCCCTCCACTTT. As protein: CASSPRPGSDSPLHF.

The rearrangement joins TRBV11-1 to TRBJ1-1; TRBD1 matches at 7 bases. The junction had 10 bases not matched to a gene; V was cut back by 5 bases and J by 4 bases. Per the germline V gene, CDR1 is SGHAT and CDR2 is FQDESV (reference sequence). This CDR3 has 15 residues. The CDR3 spells CASSARDSPGTEAFF. The CDR3 DNA follows: TGTGCCAGCAGCGCCCGGGACAGCCCGGGCACTGAAGCTTTCTTT.

The rearrangement uses TRBV28 and TRBJ1-3; D is uncertain. CDR3 length equals 15 residues. V gave up 5 bases and J gave up 4 bases, with 15 bases separating them. Germline lookup yields CDR1 MDHEN and CDR2 SYDVKM. CDR3 amino acids: CASSATRRAGNTIYF. CDR3 in DNA: TGTGCCAGCAGTGCGACACGCCGGGCAGGAAACACCATATATTTT.

V usage is TRBV9 and J usage is TRBJ2-7, with 10 bases that match TRBD1. The CDR3 extends over 14 amino acids. Trimming cost V 2 bases and J 3 bases; bases outside gene matches: 2. The germline gives CDR1 SGDLS, CDR2 YYNGEE. Written as DNA, the CDR3 is TGTGCCAGCAGCGTGGGACAGGGGATCTACGAGCAGTACTTC. As protein: CASSVGQGIYEQYF.

The V gene is TRBV2, the J gene TRBJ1-1, with 7 bases aligning to TRBD1. The germline gives CDR1 SNHLY, CDR2 FYNNEI. V was clipped by 8 bases and J by 2 bases; unmatched bases: 11. The CDR3 consists of 15 residues. The CDR3 is CASSTGARTNTEAFF. CDR3 DNA: TGTGCCAGCTCCACAGGGGCGCGGACCAACACTGAAGCTTTCTTT.

The chain is built from TRBV2 and TRBJ1-4; possible D gene TRBD1, 5 bases. The CDR3 has 14 residues. V lost 4 bases and J 7 bases, leaving 13 bases between the germline ends. The germline V gene encodes CDR1 SNHLY and CDR2 FYNNEI. The DNA for the CDR3 is TGTGCCAGCAGTGCGGGGGGAGCCCTTGAAAAACTGTTTTTT. This translates into CASSAGGALEKLFF.

The chain recombines TRBV29-1 with TRBJ1-1, with D maybe TRBD1 (5 bases). The germline gives CDR1 SQVTM, CDR2 ANQGSEA. Trimming took 1 base from V and 0 from J, leaving 21 bases between them. The CDR3 has 18 residues. The CDR3, as DNA: TGCAGCGTTGAAGCCGGATTTTTCACAGGAAGGATGAACACTGAAGCTTTCTTT. Translating it yields CSVEAGFFTGRMNTEAFF.

The chain recombines TRBV7-9 with TRBJ1-4; perhaps TRBD1 as D (6 bases). Germline-derived CDR1 and CDR2 are SEHNR and FQNEAQ (reference sequence). V was cut by 7 bases and J by 8 bases, with 17 bases left in between. The CDR3 sequence is 14 residues long. CDR3 bases: TGTGCCAGCACCGAGGGGGGACAACCAGAAAAACTGTTTTTT. Its translation: CASTEGGQPEKLFF.

This chain uses TRBV7-2 with TRBJ1-2, with 8 bases identical to TRBD1. This CDR3 comprises 16 residues. V gave up 1 base and J gave up 10 bases; unmatched junction bases: 14. Germline V gene lookup returns CDR1 SGHTA and CDR2 FQGNSA. The CDR3 region is CASSLVRTGMISDYTF. The CDR3, as DNA: TGTGCCAGCAGCTTAGTGAGGACAGGGATGATCTCCGACTACACCTTC.

J is TRBJ1-1 and V is TRBV2, with 9 nucleotides matching TRBD1. V shed 5 bases and J 3 bases; nucleotides not matched to a gene: 4. CDR3 size: 14 residues. CDR1 and CDR2 (germline): SNHLY, FYNNEI. The CDR3 region is CASSPTGGDTEAFF. The CDR3 DNA follows: TGTGCCAGCAGTCCGACAGGGGGAGACACTGAAGCTTTCTTT.

The chain employs TRBV4-3 and TRBJ2-1, with 13 nucleotides matching TRBD2. The V and J ends lost 1 base and 8 bases, in that order; junction bases with no gene match: 20. The CDR3 has 21 residues. Per germline, CDR1 LGHNA and CDR2 YSLEER. The CDR3 protein is CASSQVHAPRGLAGSLDEQFF. CDR3 nucleotides: TGCGCCAGCAGCCAAGTTCACGCCCCCCGGGGACTAGCGGGGTCGTTGGATGAGCAGTTCTTC.

The V gene is TRBV7-2, the J gene TRBJ2-5; D may be TRBD1 or TRBD2 (6 bases each). This CDR3 region has 14 residues. Trimming stripped 5 bases from V and 5 bases from J, with 15 bases between. Germline CDR1 is SGHTA and CDR2 is FQGNSA. The CDR3 DNA follows: TGTGCCAGCAGCCCCTACGGGGGCAGGGAGACCCAGTACTTC. Encoded protein: CASSPYGGRETQYF. Based on the CDR3 plus reference TRBV7-2 and TRBJ2-5, the full variable domain is GAGVSQSPSNKVTEKGKDVELRCDPISGHTALYWYRQSLGQGLEFLIYFQGNSAPDKSGLPSDRFSAERTGGSVSTLTIQRTQQEDSAVYLCASSPYGGRETQYFGPGTRLLVL.